What follows are 11 T cell receptor beta chains derived from one specimen sequenced in a study of T cells after yellow fever vaccination. MiXCR, run by TCRdb on the 5' RACE reads, gives a single entry per CDR3 protein. Found here are some 400,000 distinct CDR3 sequences, 18% of them singletons; the top ten hold roughly a sixth. Specimen: PBMCs, collected before the yellow fever booster vaccination. The receptors shown here come from a young man who received the YFV17D yellow fever vaccine.

CDR3 in amino acids: CASRLTSIQETQYF. The CDR3 DNA sequence: TGTGCCAGTAGGCTGACTAGCATCCAAGAGACCCAGTACTTC. The V and J genes are TRBV7-9 and TRBJ2-5, with 7 bases identical to TRBD2. The CDR3 runs 14 residues. The J segment lost 1 base and the V segment lost 9 bases, leaving 8 bases of the junction unmatched. Germline CDR1 is SEHNR and CDR2 is FQNEAQ (reference sequence).

This clonotype has more than one count but fewer than ten. The chain uses TRBV18 and TRBJ2-4, with TRBD1 as a possible D gene (6 bases). Germline loops: CDR1 KGHSH, CDR2 LQKENI. The CDR3 spans 16 residues. V was pared by 0 bases and J by 0 bases, with 9 bases between. The CDR3 region is CASSPPQGLAKNIQYF. The DNA for the CDR3 is TGTGCCAGCTCACCACCGCAGGGGCTAGCCAAAAACATTCAGTACTTC.

This clonotype was detected ten times or more. The chain has TRBV4-3 and TRBJ2-7, with D maybe TRBD2 (6 bases). This CDR3 is 15 amino acids long. Per the germline V gene, CDR1 is LGHNA and CDR2 is YSLEER. Trimming removed 4 bases from V and 0 bases from J, with 13 bases in between. The DNA of the CDR3 is TGCGCCAGCAGCCTCCGGGACTTGAGCTCCTACGAGCAGTACTTC. Protein product: CASSLRDLSSYEQYF.

The sample holds a few counts of this clonotype. The V and J genes are TRBV7-2 and TRBJ1-5, with a tentative D call TRBD1 (5 bases). Trimming left V 5 bases short and J 5 bases short, with 16 bases between. CDR3 length: 15 residues. CDR1 is SGHTA, CDR2 FQGNSA, per germline. The CDR3 bases are TGTGCCAGCAGCACCAGCCCGGGGGGGTATCAGCCCCAGCATTTT. It translates to CASSTSPGGYQPQHF. The full variable domain, its missing parts supplied by reference TRBV7-2 and TRBJ1-5, is GAGVSQSPSNKVTEKGKDVELRCDPISGHTALYWYRQSLGQGLEFLIYFQGNSAPDKSGLPSDRFSAERTGGSVSTLTIQRTQQEDSAVYLCASSTSPGGYQPQHFGDGTRLSIL.

The table lists this clonotype with many counts. V is TRBV7-9 and J is TRBJ1-1, with a tentative D call TRBD1 (5 bases). Germline V gives CDR1 SEHNR, CDR2 FQNEAQ (reference sequence). The CDR3 length is 12 residues. Between the trimmed V and J ends, which lost 3 bases and 8 bases, there was a span of 10 bases. CDR3 sequence reads: CASSFGGGEAFF. As DNA, the CDR3 is TGTGCCAGCAGCTTTGGGGGAGGCGAAGCTTTCTTT.

The rearrangement joins TRBV7-9 to TRBJ1-1, with 9 positions matching TRBD1. Germline assignment: CDR1 SEHNR and CDR2 FQNEAQ (reference sequence). V trimming: 11 bases; J trimming: 4 bases; junction bases outside the gene matches: 8. This CDR3 has 13 residues. CDR3 in DNA: TGTGCCGGCCGGACAGGGGCGGTCACTGAAGCTTTCTTT. The encoded protein is CAGRTGAVTEAFF.

In this sample, this clonotype turned up a few times. The chain is built from TRBV4-3 and TRBJ2-7; TRBD2 matches at 9 bases. Trimming at V came to 4 bases and at J to 5 bases, leaving 12 bases not matched to a gene. This CDR3 contains 16 residues. Germline V gives CDR1 LGHNA, CDR2 YSLEER. The CDR3, as DNA: TGCGCCAGCAGCCCGGGATGGCTAGCGGGGTTACACGAGCAGTACTTC. Encoded protein: CASSPGWLAGLHEQYF.

The V call is TRBV7-2, the J call TRBJ2-5; 7 bases are shared with TRBD2. J lost 5 bases, V lost 6 bases, and 6 bases had no gene match. The germline CDR1 and CDR2 sequences are SGHTA and FQGNSA. The CDR3 consists of 13 residues. The CDR3 is CASSGGLLETQYF. The DNA of the CDR3 is TGTGCCAGCAGTGGGGGACTACTGGAGACCCAGTACTTC. The whole variable domain, remainder taken from reference TRBV7-2 and TRBJ2-5, is GAGVSQSPSNKVTEKGKDVELRCDPISGHTALYWYRQSLGQGLEFLIYFQGNSAPDKSGLPSDRFSAERTGGSVSTLTIQRTQQEDSAVYLCASSGGLLETQYFGPGTRLLVL.

The table lists this clonotype with many counts. This chain links TRBV5-5 with TRBJ2-4; perhaps TRBD2 as D (5 bases). Germline values: CDR1 SGHKS, CDR2 YYEKEE (reference sequence). V lost 1 base and J lost 3, with 14 bases in between. This CDR3 is built from 16 residues. CDR3 nucleotide sequence: TGTGCCAGCAGCTTGACCGTGAGGGTAGACAAAAACATTCAGTACTTC. Its protein is CASSLTVRVDKNIQYF.

The gene calls are TRBV6-5 and TRBJ2-5; 10 positions match TRBD2. The germline V gene has CDR1 MNHEY and CDR2 SVGAGI. The CDR3 length is 16 residues. J was trimmed by 4 bases and V by 7 bases; bases with no gene match: 12. The chain's CDR3 is CASTTGRLAGLETQYF. CDR3 nucleotide sequence: TGTGCCAGCACGACAGGGAGACTAGCGGGCCTAGAGACCCAGTACTTC.

Here the CDR3 reads CASSLGEGHYGYTF. CDR3 bases: TGTGCCAGCAGCTTAGGTGAGGGCCATTATGGCTACACCTTC. This rearrangement joins TRBV5-5 to TRBJ1-2; no definite D call. V shed 2 bases and J shed 5 bases, with 13 bases lying between them. This CDR3 has 14 residues. Per the germline V gene, CDR1 is SGHKS and CDR2 is YYEKEE (reference sequence).